A selection of T cell receptor beta chains follows, all from one sample in a study of T cell repertoires in cytomegalovirus infection. TCRdb re-derived calls from the reads in MiXCR, one entry per CDR3 protein. The table lists about 100,000 distinct CDR3 sequences, approximately 17% of them singletons. The sequenced sample consisted of PBMCs. These TCRs come from a human donor in good health (CMV status not recorded). Some clones in this sample may be carry-over from other donors' samples. CDR3s leave out the opening cysteine and the closing phenylalanine or tryptophan.

V: TRBV5-1
CDR3: ASSSGTGVSNTGELF

V: TRBV7-2
CDR3: ASSFRSVSSYNEQF

V: TRBV12-3/TRBV12-4
CDR3: ASSFGDWARDTQY

V: TRBV20-1
CDR3: SARVAGSGNTIY

V: TRBV7-8
CDR3: ASSLELAGAEQY

V: TRBV28
CDR3: ATRRGGYEQY

V: TRBV7-2
CDR3: ASSPTGRNQPQH

V: TRBV7-9
CDR3: ASSLVASGAEQF

V: TRBV7-2
CDR3: ASSPQTGSGETQY

V: TRBV28
CDR3: ASNPDRAGQPQH

V: TRBV3-1
CDR3: ASSQDFGDPSAHEQF

V: TRBV6-6
CDR3: PSCTGLAEAF

V: TRBV20-1
CDR3: SARSGGDEQY

V: TRBV5-8
CDR3: ASSSGQGTNEKLF

V: TRBV11-3
CDR3: ASSLRSQETQY

V: TRBV12-3/TRBV12-4
CDR3: ASSSLERGDYNEQF

V: TRBV27
CDR3: ASRGGGVRGGYT

V: TRBV7-6
CDR3: ASRKNRVEAF

V: TRBV19
CDR3: ASSITTLNTEAF

V: TRBV7-9
CDR3: ASSLGLGLAYEQY

V: TRBV10-3
CDR3: AITGDRGVANYGYT